Sequencing of this TCR beta chain was carried out in a study of blood T cell repertoires in COVID-19. Study-wide background: PBMCs, B-cell-depleted T cells, or T cells were the source of the cDNA or gDNA that made up the material.

Under the authors' procedure: Reference gene primer amplification gave estimated nucleated cell counts. The method was immunoSEQ multiplex PCR; TCRdb's version includes in-frame clones alone and lacks a portion of them. Clone size and V and J calls were adopted from that table, with D and trimming inferred from the DNA. This table holds 70,000 to 95,000 clones, roughly 88% found once. The germline gives CDR1 SGHNT, CDR2 YYREEE (reference sequence). V lost 4 bases to trimming and J lost 5 bases; unmatched junction nucleotides: 9. There are 17 residues in the CDR3. V is TRBV5-4 and J is TRBJ2-5; 15 bases align to TRBD2. Sequencing was carried out using peripheral blood. The receptor was isolated from a man aged 45-65 years with active COVID-19. The chain's CDR3 is CASSPRTSGGAGETQYF. The CDR3 nucleotides are TGTGCCAGCAGCCCTAGGACTAGCGGGGGGGCTGGGGAGACCCAGTACTTC.